Presented here are 21 T cell receptor beta chains from one specimen sequenced in a study of technical replicates of blood from four donors. The data were produced by immunoSEQ multiplex PCR, yet TCRdb's version contains in-frame clones alone and is incomplete. The sample has about 12,000 clones; approximately 94% are singletons. Sequenced sample: PBMCs. The source is a human donor in good health.

V usage is TRBV7-3 and J usage is TRBJ2-3, with D tentatively TRBD2 (5 bases). Germline lookup yields CDR1 SGHTA and CDR2 FQGTGA. This CDR3 has 13 amino acids. The V gene lost 1 base and the J gene lost 6 bases, with 8 bases spanning the gap. Here the CDR3 DNA reads TGTGCCAGCAGCTTAAGTGGGAGTGATACGCAGTATTTT. Translated, it gives CASSLSGSDTQYF.

This clone has more than one count but fewer than ten. This chain links TRBV5-1 with TRBJ2-2; D is unresolved. Trimming left V 7 bases short and J 2 bases short, with 15 bases between. The CDR3 length is 15 residues. Per the germline V gene, CDR1 is SGHRS and CDR2 is YFSETQ. CDR3 protein: CASYWASLNTGELFF. DNA for the CDR3: TGCGCCAGCTATTGGGCGTCCCTTAACACCGGGGAGCTGTTTTTT.

V gene TRBV5-1 combines with J gene TRBJ2-3; 10 bases map to TRBD2. This CDR3 contains 14 residues. Germline V lookup: CDR1 SGHRS, CDR2 YFSETQ. V was clipped by 9 bases and J by 5 bases; unmatched bases: 9. The CDR3: CATSSGSGEDTQYF. For the CDR3, the DNA is TGCGCCACCTCTAGCGGGAGTGGGGAAGATACGCAGTATTTT.

Here the CDR3 reads CASSLGDYPGGASTYEQYF. DNA of the CDR3: TGTGCCAGCAGCTTGGGGGATTACCCAGGGGGCGCATCGACCTACGAGCAGTACTTC. The J gene is TRBJ2-7, the V gene TRBV5-6; 8 bases match TRBD1. The V segment lost 0 bases and the J segment 2 bases; nucleotides outside the gene matches: 16. Germline V gene sequence: CDR1 SGHDT, CDR2 YYEEEE. This CDR3 is 19 amino acids long.

The chain couples TRBV18 to TRBJ1-4; D uncertain. The CDR3 totals 13 residues. Trimming left V 6 bases short and J 6 bases short, with 11 bases between. The germline V gene has CDR1 KGHSH and CDR2 LQKENI. CDR3 sequence reads: CASSSARDEKLFF. The CDR3 DNA follows: TGTGCCAGCTCGTCAGCGAGAGATGAAAAACTGTTTTTT.

This chain joins TRBV28 and TRBJ2-7; D possibly corresponds to TRBD1 (6 bases). Looked up from germline, CDR1 is MDHEN and CDR2 is SYDVKM. V was trimmed by 6 bases and J by 0 bases, leaving 15 bases between them. This CDR3 region has 15 residues. CDR3 residues: CASSLTGRGSYEQYF. The CDR3 nucleotides are TGTGCCAGCAGCCTTACAGGGAGAGGCTCCTACGAGCAGTACTTC. Looking up the rest from reference TRBV28 and TRBJ2-7 gives the full variable domain: DVKVTQSSRYLVKRTGEKVFLECVQDMDHENMFWYRQDPGLGLRLIYFSYDVKMKEKGDIPEGYSVSREKKERFSLILESASTNQTSMYLCASSLTGRGSYEQYFGPGTRLTVT.

The CDR3 spells CASSVGTANTGELFF. The CDR3 DNA reads as TGTGCCAGCAGCGTCGGGACAGCGAACACCGGGGAGCTGTTTTTT. The chain links TRBV2 to TRBJ2-2; 7 bases map to TRBD1. Germline V gene lookup returns CDR1 SNHLY and CDR2 FYNNEI. The CDR3 consists of 15 residues. The junction had 4 bases not matched to a gene; V was cut back by 6 bases and J by 0 bases. The full variable domain, rest sourced from reference TRBV2 and TRBJ2-2, is EPEVTQTPSHQVTQMGQEVILRCVPISNHLYFYWYRQILGQKVEFLVSFYNNEISEKSEIFDDQFSVERPDGSNFTLKIRSTKLEDSAMYFCASSVGTANTGELFFGEGSRLTVL.

V usage is TRBV30 and J usage is TRBJ1-5; 8 nucleotides line up with TRBD1. Germline assignment: CDR1 GTSNPN and CDR2 SVGIG (reference sequence). V lost 1 base and J lost 2; bases outside the gene matches: 10. This CDR3 has 17 residues. The CDR3 DNA sequence: TGTGCCTGGAGTGACCCACTACAGGGGGATGGCAATCAGCCCCAGCATTTT. Protein sequence: CAWSDPLQGDGNQPQHF.

This clone was seen once. The chain is built from TRBV25-1 and TRBJ2-7; D gene uncertain. V was shortened by 2 bases and J by 0 bases, with 8 bases between the two germline ends. Germline CDR1 is MGHDK and CDR2 is SYGVNS. CDR3 length: 14 residues. The CDR3 sequence: CASSEGTFSYEQYF. For the CDR3, the DNA is TGTGCCAGCAGTGAAGGCACCTTCTCCTACGAGCAGTACTTC.

V is TRBV7-2 and J is TRBJ2-3, with D perhaps TRBD2 (5 bases). CDR1 is SGHTA and CDR2 is FQGNSA in the germline V gene. The V and J ends lost 0 bases and 1 base respectively, with 11 bases between them. CDR3 length: 16 amino acids. The CDR3 nucleotides are TGTGCCAGCAGCTTAGCGCCCCTAGCAGGCACAGATACGCAGTATTTT. It yields the protein CASSLAPLAGTDTQYF.

CDR3 sequence reads: CASSPDRGNNEQFF. CDR3 sequence (DNA): TGTGCCAGCAGCCCGGACCGCGGGAACAATGAGCAGTTCTTC. This sequence joins TRBV5-6 and TRBJ2-1, with D tentatively TRBD2 (6 bases). V shed 4 bases and J shed 5 bases, with 13 bases lying between them. This CDR3 has 14 amino acids. Looked up from germline, CDR1 is SGHDT and CDR2 is YYEEEE.

CDR3 nucleotides: TGTGCCAGCAGTTCCCCCCGCCTCGCAGTGTTCGACTACGAGCAGTACTTC. It yields the protein CASSSPRLAVFDYEQYF. This chain connects TRBV28 to TRBJ2-7; D is ambiguous. V dropped 4 bases and J dropped 3 bases, with 22 bases sitting between them. This CDR3 has 17 residues. Germline lookup yields CDR1 MDHEN and CDR2 SYDVKM.

The chain couples TRBV5-1 to TRBJ2-1, with 7 nucleotides matching TRBD2. Germline CDR1 SGHRS, CDR2 YFSETQ. This CDR3 is built from 16 residues. V lost 0 bases and J lost 4; bases outside the gene matches: 7. The CDR3 coding sequence is TGCGCCAGCAGCTTGGGTCTAGCGGAGCGATACAATGAGCAGTTCTTC. As protein: CASSLGLAERYNEQFF.

The chain carries TRBV7-8 and TRBJ1-4; D is possibly TRBD1 (5 bases). The germline V gene has CDR1 SGHVS and CDR2 FQNEAQ. The CDR3 length is 14 residues. Trimming removed 5 bases at V and 5 bases at J, with 12 bases between. For the CDR3, the DNA is TGTGCCAGCAGCCCCGTTGGGGGGAATGAAAAACTGTTTTTT. As protein: CASSPVGGNEKLFF.

V and J are TRBV27 and TRBJ2-7, with D hard to call. Germline-derived CDR1 and CDR2 are MNHEY and SMNVEV (reference sequence). The V end was cut by 3 bases, the J end by 3 bases, with 9 bases between. There are 13 residues in the CDR3. The CDR3 bases are TGTGCCAGCAGTTTGGGCAGATTCTACGAGCAGTACTTC. Translated: CASSLGRFYEQYF.

This chain joins TRBV5-1 and TRBJ1-1; 10 bases map to TRBD1. The CDR3 is 16 residues long. Trimming cost V 1 base and J 3 bases; bases outside gene matches: 6. Germline V CDR1 and CDR2: SGHRS, YFSETQ. This CDR3 reads CASSLFGTGEDTEAFF. In nucleotides, the CDR3 is TGCGCCAGCAGCTTGTTTGGGACAGGGGAAGACACTGAAGCTTTCTTT.

The chain carries TRBV28 and TRBJ2-1; D is possibly TRBD2 (5 bases). The germline gives CDR1 MDHEN, CDR2 SYDVKM. CDR3 length: 13 residues. The germline V and J ends were trimmed by 2 bases and 4 bases, with 6 bases remaining between them. The DNA for the CDR3 is TGTGCCAGCAGTTTAGGGGAGTACAATGAGCAGTTCTTC. Encoded protein: CASSLGEYNEQFF.

The DNA of the CDR3 is TGTGCCAGCAGCCCGGGACAGGGTGATGAGCAGTTCTTC. Protein product: CASSPGQGDEQFF. The V call is TRBV28, the J call TRBJ2-1, with 9 bases aligning to TRBD1. The trim removed 6 bases at V and 8 bases at J, leaving 5 bases unmatched. Germline CDR1 is MDHEN and CDR2 is SYDVKM. This CDR3 has 13 amino acids.

This chain joins TRBV2 and TRBJ1-4; D remains unclear. This CDR3 is 15 amino acids long. The V end lost 6 bases, the J end lost 5 bases, and 16 bases lay between the germline ends. Germline lookup yields CDR1 SNHLY and CDR2 FYNNEI. Here the CDR3 DNA reads TGTGCCAGCAGAGAGCGGATAGGAGGGAATGAAAAACTGTTTTTT. Translation: CASRERIGGNEKLFF.

The chain carries TRBV4-2 and TRBJ2-3; TRBD2 matches 9 bases. The CDR3 totals 20 residues. Germline lookup yields CDR1 LGHNA and CDR2 YNFKEQ. After removal of 0 bases from V and 2 bases from J, the junction contained 15 bases not matched to a gene. The CDR3 sequence is CASSQDIGFSGSALTDTQYF. The CDR3 nucleotides are TGTGCCAGCAGCCAAGATATTGGGTTTAGCGGGAGTGCTCTCACAGATACGCAGTATTTT.

The V gene is TRBV28, the J gene TRBJ2-7; TRBD1 agrees at 7 bases. The V gene's germline CDR1 is MDHEN and CDR2 SYDVKM. This CDR3 spans 16 amino acids. Losses at the gene ends were 6 bases for V and 4 bases for J; bases not matched to a gene: 15. Here the CDR3 DNA reads TGTGCCAGCAGGCCGTCGAACAGGGGTCTATATTACGAGCAGTACTTC. Translation: CASRPSNRGLYYEQYF.